One sample yielded the 21 T cell receptor beta chains listed below, sequenced in a study of T-cell reconstitution after alpha-beta-depleted transplantation in children. A TCRbeta library incorporating unique molecular identifiers was prepared. TCRdb re-called the PCR reads with MiXCR, one entry per CDR3 protein. Of 200,000 to 300,000 distinct CDR3 sequences in the sample, roughly 8% are singletons; the top ten hold 6% to 7%. The sample consisted of PBMCs, mostly from graft donor cells, taken 180 days after TCRalphabeta/CD19-depleted stem cell transplant. Receptors originate from a male patient under 18 who had a stem cell transplant for acute lymphoblastic leukemia, so the T cells may come from the graft donor.

This clonotype was picked up many times. This chain connects TRBV24-1 to TRBJ2-1; 10 nucleotides agree with TRBD2. The J segment lost 8 bases and the V segment lost 5 bases, leaving 11 bases of the junction unmatched. The CDR3 has 16 amino acids. Germline V lookup: CDR1 KGHDR, CDR2 SFDVKD. The CDR3 protein is CATSGGLAGVVHEQFF. The CDR3 DNA reads TGTGCCACCAGTGGGGGTCTAGCGGGAGTTGTACATGAGCAGTTCTTC.

This clonotype was detected ten times or more. DNA for the CDR3: TGTGCCAGCAGCTTGAGGGATCACTATGGCTACACCTTC. This codes for CASSLRDHYGYTF. The J gene is TRBJ1-2, the V gene TRBV5-5; D is undetermined. Germline CDR1 and CDR2: SGHKS and YYEKEE (reference sequence). Between the trimmed V and J ends, which lost 1 base and 3 bases, there was a span of 7 bases. This CDR3 contains 13 residues. The whole variable domain, filled in from reference TRBV5-5 and TRBJ1-2, reads DAGVTQSPTHLIKTRGQQVTLRCSPISGHKSVSWYQQVLGQGPQFIFQYYEKEERGRGNFPDRFSARQFPNYSSELNVNALLLGDSALYLCASSLRDHYGYTFGSGTRLTVV.

This clonotype was found many times. The V call is TRBV9, the J call TRBJ2-7; either TRBD1 or TRBD2 may fit D (6 bases each). Trimming stripped 4 bases from V and 0 bases from J, with 17 bases between. This CDR3 has 16 amino acids. Germline loops: CDR1 SGDLS, CDR2 YYNGEE. CDR3: CASSSRGTPNSYEQYF. Written as DNA, the CDR3 is TGTGCCAGCAGCTCCCGGGGGACACCTAACTCCTACGAGCAGTACTTC.

This clonotype was counted only a few times. This CDR3 reads CASKGTSGANEQFF. The CDR3 DNA follows: TGCGCCAGCAAGGGTACTAGCGGGGCTAATGAGCAGTTCTTC. The chain carries TRBV5-1 and TRBJ2-1, with 10 bases identical to TRBD2. The CDR3 is 14 residues long. After removal of 6 bases from V and 7 bases from J, the junction contained 7 bases not matched to a gene. CDR1 is SGHRS and CDR2 is YFSETQ in the germline V gene.

This clonotype was recorded at least ten times. This sequence joins TRBV10-3 and TRBJ2-2, with 7 nucleotides matching TRBD1. The CDR3 covers 17 residues. Germline loops: CDR1 ENHRY, CDR2 SYGVKD. V dropped 3 bases and J dropped 0; count of bases not matched to a gene: 7. The CDR3 DNA sequence: TGTGCCATCAGTGAAGGAAGGACAGGAACGAACACCGGGGAGCTGTTTTTT. It translates to CAISEGRTGTNTGELFF.

This clonotype was picked up many times. CDR3 in amino acids: CASSRDIHSGNTIYF. CDR3 nucleotides: TGTGCCAGCAGCCGGGACATCCACTCTGGAAACACCATATATTTT. The rearrangement uses TRBV28 and TRBJ1-3; possibly TRBD1 for D (6 bases). The CDR3 is made up of 15 amino acids. Germline values: CDR1 MDHEN, CDR2 SYDVKM. V was cut by 6 bases and J by 0 bases, with 12 bases left in between.

This clonotype was seen a few times. The genes are TRBV20-1 and TRBJ1-1; TRBD1 agrees at 7 bases. This CDR3 spans 14 amino acids. Trimming at V came to 2 bases and at J to 5 bases, leaving 8 bases not matched to a gene. The V gene's germline CDR1 is DFQATT and CDR2 SNEGSKA (reference sequence). The CDR3 nucleotides are TGCAGTGCTAGACAAGGGGGCGCGGGGACTGAAGCTTTCTTT. Its translation is CSARQGGAGTEAFF.

This clonotype appeared many times. The rearrangement joins TRBV12-3 or TRBV12-4 to TRBJ2-3; 9 bases are shared with TRBD2. The J segment lost 3 bases and the V segment lost 6 bases, leaving 16 bases of the junction unmatched. The CDR3 sequence is 18 residues long. The CDR3 DNA reads as TGTGCCAGCAGCCAACGACCAGCTCTAGCGGGGTCGACAGATACGCAGTATTTT. Translated: CASSQRPALAGSTDTQYF.

The gene calls are TRBV7-3 and TRBJ2-1; perhaps TRBD1 as D (6 bases). This CDR3 is built from 16 residues. Trimming took off 6 bases at V and 5 bases at J, with 20 bases between the two ends. In germline, CDR1 is SGHTA, CDR2 FQGTGA. The CDR3 nucleotides are TGTGCCAGCAGAAAACGACCAGGGGCAGGAGACAATGAGCAGTTCTTC. Its translation is CASRKRPGAGDNEQFF.

Many counts were recorded for this clonotype. The V gene is TRBV5-1, the J gene TRBJ2-5; D gene ambiguous. The CDR3 covers 14 residues. V was pared by 4 bases and J by 4 bases, with 14 bases between. Germline V gene lookup returns CDR1 SGHRS and CDR2 YFSETQ. The CDR3, as DNA: TGCGCCAGCAGCCCGGAAGGGCTCGGAGAGACCCAGTACTTC. Translation: CASSPEGLGETQYF.

Points on this clonotype: One base away lies a much larger clone, so this may be a sequencing read error. V usage is TRBV5-1 and J usage is TRBJ2-7, with 12 bases fitting TRBD2. The germline V gene has CDR1 SGHRS and CDR2 YFSETQ. After removal of 3 bases from V and 10 bases from J, the junction contained 8 bases not matched to a gene. The CDR3 runs 14 residues. The CDR3 nucleotides read TGCGCCAGCAGCTGGACTAGCGGGGCCCAGGACCAGTACTTC. It is translated as CASSWTSGAQDQYF.

This chain uses TRBV12-3 or TRBV12-4 with TRBJ2-4; D is ambiguous. This CDR3 spans 16 amino acids. V was pared by 3 bases and J by 0 bases, with 12 bases between. CDR3: CASSFETSLAKNIQYF. DNA of the CDR3: TGTGCCAGCAGTTTTGAGACTTCCCTAGCCAAAAACATTCAGTACTTC.

The sample holds many counts of this clonotype. The chain employs TRBV28 and TRBJ2-5; D assignment may be TRBD1 or TRBD2 (6 bases each). Germline CDR1 and CDR2: MDHEN and SYDVKM. The CDR3 spans 16 residues. V lost 7 bases and J 2 bases, leaving 20 bases between the germline ends. The CDR3 sequence is CASTPYRGRIQETQYF. Written as DNA, the CDR3 is TGTGCCAGCACTCCCTATCGGGGGCGTATTCAAGAGACCCAGTACTTC.

The table lists this clonotype with a few counts. Here the CDR3 DNA reads TGTGCCAGCAGTTACTCAGGTGGGAGGGCCGAGCAGTACTTC. This encodes CASSYSGGRAEQYF. The chain carries TRBV6-5 and TRBJ2-7, with TRBD2 matching over 7 bases. From germline, CDR1 is MNHEY and CDR2 SVGAGI. The junction had 5 bases not matched to a gene; V was cut back by 0 bases and J by 6 bases. The CDR3 totals 14 residues.

This clonotype was detected ten times or more. The chain combines TRBV6-5 with TRBJ2-7, with D maybe TRBD2 (6 bases). CDR1 MNHEY and CDR2 SVGAGI come from the germline V gene. The CDR3 loop spans 14 amino acids. V was pared by 8 bases and J by 4 bases, with 18 bases between. The CDR3 nucleotides read TGTGCCAGCCCCGCGGGACCCCTGTCATACGAGCAGTACTTC. It yields the protein CASPAGPLSYEQYF.

This clonotype was observed at least ten times. This chain uses TRBV12-3 or TRBV12-4 with TRBJ1-6; D possibly corresponds to TRBD1 (5 bases). Deletions cut 4 bases from V and 7 bases from J, with 14 bases between. The CDR3 is made up of 15 amino acids. Here the CDR3 DNA reads TGTGCCAGCAGTTCGGCCACAGGTTTCAATTCACCCCTCCACTTT. Amino acid sequence: CASSSATGFNSPLHF.

This clonotype has ten or more counts. This chain joins TRBV6-1 and TRBJ2-7; 8 nucleotides align to TRBD2. The CDR3 runs to 18 residues. CDR1 MNHNS and CDR2 SASEGT come from the germline V gene. The V and J ends lost 5 bases and 3 bases, in that order; junction bases with no gene match: 18. The CDR3 nucleotides read TGTGCCAGCAGTCCATTTCCATACGGGACTAGTCGCCACTACGAGCAGTACTTC. The encoded protein is CASSPFPYGTSRHYEQYF.

This chain connects TRBV5-1 to TRBJ2-1; 7 nucleotides line up with TRBD2. This CDR3 spans 16 amino acids. The V and J ends lost 6 bases and 5 bases, in that order; junction bases with no gene match: 14. CDR1 and CDR2 from the germline V gene are SGHRS and YFSETQ. The DNA of the CDR3 is TGCGCCAGCACACGGACGACTAGCTTATTCGACAATGAGCAGTTCTTC. Its protein is CASTRTTSLFDNEQFF. The whole variable domain, remainder taken from reference TRBV5-1 and TRBJ2-1, is KAGVTQTPRYLIKTRGQQVTLSCSPISGHRSVSWYQQTPGQGLQFLFEYFSETQRNKGNFPGRFSGRQFSNSRSEMNVSTLELGDSALYLCASTRTTSLFDNEQFFGPGTRLTVL.

The sample holds many counts of this clonotype. V is TRBV5-1 and J is TRBJ2-3; 15 bases line up with TRBD2. The CDR3 extends over 17 amino acids. With 2 bases clipped from V and 6 bases from J, the junction kept 7 bases outside the gene matches. Per germline, CDR1 SGHRS and CDR2 YFSETQ. DNA for the CDR3: TGCGCCAGCAGCTTCGGACTAGCGGGAGGGCCTGCTGATACGCAGTATTTT. This translates into CASSFGLAGGPADTQYF.

V is TRBV2 and J is TRBJ2-7; TRBD1 is a possible D gene (6 bases). The CDR3 runs 14 residues. The germline V gene encodes CDR1 SNHLY and CDR2 FYNNEI. With 3 bases removed from V and 2 bases from J, the gap between germline ends came to 11 bases. The CDR3 sequence: CASSETGITYEQYF. In DNA form, the CDR3 reads TGTGCCAGCAGTGAGACAGGCATAACCTACGAGCAGTACTTC.

Remarks on this clonotype: Given a much more abundant clone one base away, this may be a read error. This chain uses TRBV5-1 with TRBJ1-6; TRBD1 might be the D (6 bases). This CDR3 has 15 amino acids. Trimming pared 4 bases from V and 8 bases from J, leaving 16 bases between. Germline CDR1 is SGHRS and CDR2 is YFSETQ. CDR3 loop: CASSPSGTTDSPLHF. The CDR3 nucleotides are TGCGCCAGCAGCCCCTCCGGGACAACTGATTCACCCCTCCACTTT.